A single sample is the source of the 13 T cell receptor beta chains below, sequenced in a study of blood T cell repertoires in COVID-19. The assay was immunoSEQ multiplex PCR, and TCRdb's table has in-frame clones only and misses some. The sample lists about 230,000 clones, about 90% occurring once. The sample was peripheral blood. The source of these receptors is a man aged 25 to 40 with COVID-19, enrolled during active disease.

J is TRBJ2-2 and V is TRBV19; TRBD2 aligns across 7 bases. Germline V lookup: CDR1 LNHDA, CDR2 SQIVND (reference sequence). V lost 5 bases and J lost 2; bases outside the gene matches: 8. This CDR3 region has 16 residues. The CDR3 spells CASSSTGTINTGELFF. CDR3 DNA sequence: TGTGCCAGTAGTTCTACCGGGACTATTAACACCGGGGAGCTGTTTTTT.

The rearrangement joins TRBV5-1 to TRBJ2-2, with 10 bases fitting TRBD1. The junction had 9 bases not matched to a gene; V was cut back by 4 bases and J by 6 bases. This CDR3 is built from 16 residues. Germline V lookup: CDR1 SGHRS, CDR2 YFSETQ. CDR3 sequence (DNA): TGCGCCAGCAGCCCTCAGCCAGGACAGGGGGCCGGGGAGCTGTTTTTT. Translation gives CASSPQPGQGAGELFF.

The chain carries TRBV19 and TRBJ1-2; tentatively, D is TRBD1 (6 bases). Trimming shortened V by 3 bases and J by 8 bases, and 19 bases separated the two germline ends. Germline V gene sequence: CDR1 LNHDA, CDR2 SQIVND (reference sequence). The CDR3 runs 15 residues. The CDR3 here is CASSIPRGGGKGYTF. In nucleotides, the CDR3 is TGTGCCAGTAGTATCCCTCGGGGAGGGGGAAAAGGCTACACCTTC.

This rearrangement joins TRBV5-1 to TRBJ1-1; 7 bases match TRBD1. CDR1 SGHRS and CDR2 YFSETQ come from the germline V gene. The CDR3 has 14 amino acids. V shed 3 bases, J shed 3 bases, and the junction held 5 bases outside the gene matches. The CDR3 loop reads CASSWGTEDTEAFF. The CDR3 DNA reads TGCGCCAGCAGCTGGGGGACAGAAGACACTGAAGCTTTCTTT.

The chain joins TRBV19 to TRBJ1-1; possible D gene TRBD1, 5 bases. CDR1 LNHDA and CDR2 SQIVND come from the germline V gene (reference sequence). V was clipped by 5 bases and J by 0 bases, with 10 bases between them. The CDR3 is 14 residues long. CDR3 sequence reads: CASSPTVMNTEAFF. The CDR3 DNA is TGTGCCAGTAGTCCGACAGTTATGAACACTGAAGCTTTCTTT.

The CDR3 DNA reads TGCGCCAGCAGCTTGCGGGCGTCCGGGCGGGTAGAGACCCAGTACTTC. As protein: CASSLRASGRVETQYF. The chain carries TRBV5-1 and TRBJ2-5; D is perhaps TRBD2 (5 bases). From germline, CDR1 is SGHRS and CDR2 YFSETQ. Between the trimmed V and J ends, which lost 1 base and 4 bases, there was a span of 17 bases. The CDR3 consists of 16 residues.

The genes are TRBV9 and TRBJ2-1, with D possibly matching TRBD1 (6 bases). The V end lost 6 bases, the J end lost 0 bases, and 16 bases lay between the germline ends. Germline CDR1 and CDR2: SGDLS and YYNGEE. The CDR3 sequence is 16 residues long. Here the CDR3 reads CASTPFVDSSYNEQFF. Written as DNA, the CDR3 is TGTGCCAGCACCCCATTTGTGGACAGCTCCTACAATGAGCAGTTCTTC.

The DNA for the CDR3 is TGTGCCAGCAGTTACCAGGCTCAAGAGACCCAGTACTTC. Its translation is CASSYQAQETQYF. The genes are TRBV6-2 or TRBV6-3 and TRBJ2-5; no definite D call. V lost 2 bases, J lost 2 bases, and 6 bases lay in between. Germline V gene lookup returns CDR1 MNHEY and CDR2 SVGEGT. The CDR3 contains 13 residues.

The CDR3 region is CASSGLAGGDEQFF. The CDR3, as DNA: TGTGCCAGCAGTGGACTAGCGGGGGGGGATGAGCAGTTCTTC. V gene TRBV2 combines with J gene TRBJ2-1, with 14 bases matching TRBD2. J gave up 8 bases and V 4 bases, and 1 base lay outside the gene matches. The CDR3 sequence is 14 residues long. Germline CDR1 and CDR2: SNHLY and FYNNEI.

This rearrangement joins TRBV4-1 to TRBJ2-7; D is perhaps TRBD1 (6 bases). This CDR3 comprises 17 residues. CDR1 and CDR2 from the germline V gene are MGHRA and YSYEKL. Trimming left V 0 bases short and J 0 bases short, with 15 bases between. The CDR3 DNA follows: TGCGCCAGCAGCCAAGAAGGCGCCGGGACACCCTCCTACGAGCAGTACTTC. Protein product: CASSQEGAGTPSYEQYF.

The V gene is TRBV18, the J gene TRBJ2-7, with D unresolved. Germline assignment: CDR1 KGHSH and CDR2 LQKENI. Trimming pared 4 bases from V and 5 bases from J, leaving 12 bases between. CDR3 length equals 13 residues. The CDR3 spells CASSQQVRDEQYF. The CDR3 bases are TGTGCCAGCTCACAGCAGGTACGTGACGAGCAGTACTTC.

The gene calls are TRBV30 and TRBJ1-1, with D tentatively TRBD1 (5 bases). CDR1 and CDR2 (germline): GTSNPN, SVGIG (reference sequence). The CDR3 extends over 13 amino acids. V lost 2 bases to trimming and J lost 8 bases, with 15 bases between them. CDR3 protein: CAWSLLQAPEAFF. CDR3 bases: TGTGCCTGGAGTCTATTACAGGCTCCGGAAGCTTTCTTT.

CDR3 in amino acids: CASSQDHRANYGYTF. The CDR3 DNA is TGTGCCAGCAGCCAAGATCACAGGGCAAACTATGGCTACACCTTC. The chain has TRBV4-2 and TRBJ1-2; possibly TRBD1 for D (6 bases). V dropped 0 bases and J dropped 2 bases, with 10 bases sitting between them. The CDR3 runs to 15 residues. Germline CDR1 and CDR2: LGHNA and YNFKEQ.